This TCR beta chain was sequenced for a study of T cell responses to AZD1222 COVID-19 vaccine. TCRdb's copy holds only in-frame clones and misses some; the assay was immunoSEQ multiplex PCR. The sample lists about 84,000 clones, approximately 85% occurring once. Points from the study as a whole: Seropositive AZD1222 recipients at baseline numbered only five or six. Reportedly, close to half of spike-specific TCRs are directed against unmutated variant regions. Clonal diversity may have been underestimated, and the donors were mostly white British, with more females than males.

With V trimmed by 4 bases and J by 5 bases, 2 bases remained unmatched. Germline CDR1 is SGHTA and CDR2 is FQGNSA. The CDR3 sequence is 14 residues long. Concerning this clone itself: Its antigen is not known.

This TCR was recovered from an adult who received the AZD1222 COVID-19 vaccine. This specimen was peripheral blood, taken 28 days after the second AZD1222 dose. This chain joins TRBV7-2 and TRBJ1-6; 7 positions agree with TRBD1. Written as DNA, the CDR3 is TGTGCCAGCAGCTGGGACAGAGATAATTCACCCCTCCACTTT. Its protein product is CASSWDRDNSPLHF.